The sequence of this TCR beta chain was determined in a study of T-cell reconstitution after alpha-beta-depleted transplantation in children. Unique molecular identifiers were built into the TCRbeta library. TCRdb ran MiXCR on the PCR reads and lists one entry per CDR3 protein. This sample has some 520,000 distinct CDR3 sequences; approximately 29% occur once, and the top ten carry 2% to 2.5%. The ends lost 6 bases at V and 8 bases at J; junction bases unmatched: 12. This CDR3 comprises 15 residues. Germline V lookup: CDR1 SGHAT, CDR2 FQDESV (reference sequence). The sample holds one count of this clonotype.

This clonotype originated in a human donor who donated a stem cell graft to a child with aplastic anemia. This chain connects TRBV11-1 to TRBJ2-1, with 8 bases aligning to TRBD2. Here the sequenced sample was PBMCs from the stem cell graft donor, taken from the stem cell graft. In nucleotides, the CDR3 is TGTGCCAGCAGATTTAGCGGGATGGGTCTAGATGAGCAGTTCTTC. Its translation: CASRFSGMGLDEQFF. The full variable domain, with the rest looked up from reference TRBV11-1 and TRBJ2-1, is EAEVAQSPRYKITEKSQAVAFWCDPISGHATLYWYRQILGQGPELLVQFQDESVVDDSQLPKDRFSAERLKGVDSTLKIQPAELGDSAMYLCASRFSGMGLDEQFFGPGTRLTVL.